Listed below are T cell receptor beta chains from one sample, sequenced in a study of control samples from healthy donors and cancer patients. Method: immunoSEQ multiplex PCR; TCRdb's copy keeps in-frame clones and lacks some. The sample lists roughly 160,000 clones, roughly 95% occurring once. Sequencing input: blood. The receptors stem from a woman in her twenties or thirties in good health. The conserved cysteine and the conserved F or W are not part of the CDR3 here.

>TRBJ2-1|TRBV27|12
ASSFQRSYNEQF
>TRBJ2-3|TRBV4-1|13
ASSRTGETTDTQY
>TRBJ2-1|TRBV27|14
ASSFYRVSSYNEQF
>TRBJ1-2|TRBV7-7|13
ASSRTGQSNYGYT
>TRBJ2-3|TRBV5-4|12
ASSLPRSTDTQY
>TRBJ1-6|TRBV6-4|13
ASSDGQGANSPLH
>TRBJ1-1|TRBV6-5|10
ASSPGGTEAF
>TRBJ2-5|TRBV9|16
ASSVAGLAGMGQETQY
>TRBJ2-2|TRBV5-4|14
ASSFGLAGFTGELF
>TRBJ2-7|TRBV28|13
ASSSVGQSSYEQY
>TRBJ2-7|TRBV6-5|13
ASSYFRGASYEQY
>TRBJ2-5|TRBV10-3|11
ATKGAGVETQY
>TRBJ1-4|TRBV5-8|18
ATEAAIWTVVTTTNEKLF
>TRBJ2-3|TRBV11-3|10
ASSDTTDTQY
>TRBJ1-5|TRBV6-1|16
ASSEGGAGTYSNQPQH
>TRBJ2-2|TRBV25-1|11
ASSDDSTGELF
>TRBJ2-3|TRBV28|12
ASSLRGGTDTQY
>TRBJ1-3|TRBV10-2|15
ASSESIGHRAGNTIY
>TRBJ2-3|TRBV7-8|12
ASSFGSTTDTQY
>TRBJ2-2|TRBV4-1|14
ASSQFQGSNTGELF
>TRBJ1-6|TRBV7-6|12
ASSLRGQSSPLH
>TRBJ1-4|TRBV7-6|14
ASSLEVGGDEEKLF
>TRBJ1-1|TRBV12-5|12
ASGPGQPNTEAF
>TRBJ2-1|TRBV28|11
ASREAGENEQF
>TRBJ1-1|TRBV6-1|11
ASSDPLNTEAF
>TRBJ2-1|TRBV7-9|13
ASSPRLAGYNEQF
>TRBJ1-2|TRBV29-1|11
SVGLGANYGYT
>TRBJ1-1|TRBV28|9
ASSLSIQAF
>TRBJ1-5|TRBV2|13
ASSEWGQPGQPQH
>TRBJ2-5|TRBV5-5|12
ASSYGQGGETQY
>TRBJ1-1|TRBV12-3/TRBV12-4|11
ASSFGGGTEAF
>TRBJ2-1|TRBV11-2|14
ASSLVPAGSYNEQF
>TRBJ1-3|TRBV10-2|12
ASSENPIGNTIY
>TRBJ2-7|TRBV5-4|13
ASSSGSGTWHEQY
>TRBJ1-2|TRBV6-5|12
ASRSTGDPYGYT
>TRBJ2-7|TRBV10-3|11
AISDAGAYEQY
>TRBJ2-5|TRBV11-1|12
ASSLGWLQETQY
>TRBJ2-1|TRBV7-9|15
ASSLGATSGTYNEQF
>TRBJ1-1|TRBV18|15
ASSPPVTGDRVAEAF
>TRBJ2-2|TRBV25-1|13
ASSPGTLNTGELF
>TRBJ1-1|TRBV28|13
ASNPRTGRQTEAF